The rows below give T cell receptor beta chains drawn from one sample of a study of cytomegalovirus exposure and HLA in healthy donors. Repertoires were generated with immunoSEQ multiplex PCR, while TCRdb's copy carries only in-frame clones and drops some. This table holds roughly 220,000 clones, around nine tenths found once. The source material was PBMCs. The source of these receptors is a woman aged 18 to 35 in good health and CMV-seronegative. CDR3s include the opening cysteine and the closing phenylalanine or tryptophan. The D gene is left open where the match is weak. The size of a clone is reported for some rows only, either as once, few or many, or as a class for expanded clones.

v_gene	j_gene	abundance	d_gene	CDR3aa	CDR3nt
TRBV27	TRBJ2-1	-	-	CASSLVGIRNEQFF	TGTGCCAGCAGTTTAGTCGGGATCCGCAATGAGCAGTTCTTC
TRBV29-1	TRBJ2-3	-	TRBD2	CSSRGGLTDTQYF	TGCAGCTCCCGGGGGGGCCTCACAGATACGCAGTATTTT
TRBV29-1	TRBJ2-7	-	-	CSVEGRASNDEQYF	TGCAGCGTTGAAGGGAGAGCCTCGAACGACGAGCAGTACTTC
TRBV11-3	TRBJ1-2	once	TRBD1	CASSARDRRDYGYTF	TGTGCCAGCAGCGCACGGGACAGGCGAGACTATGGCTACACCTTC
TRBV6-1	TRBJ2-3	-	TRBD1	CASSAGQAKNTDTQYF	TGTGCCAGCAGTGCGGGACAGGCTAAGAACACAGATACGCAGTATTTT
TRBV25-1	TRBJ1-5	-	-	CASSAPGLGSNQPQHF	TGTGCCAGCAGTGCTCCCGGACTTGGCTCCAATCAGCCCCAGCATTTT
TRBV15	TRBJ2-3	-	TRBD1	CATSSVGRGWHTQYF	TGTGCCACCAGCAGCGTTGGCAGGGGGTGGCATACGCAGTATTTT
TRBV7-9	TRBJ2-7	-	TRBD2	CASSRMASGYSYEQYF	TGTGCCAGCAGCCGGATGGCTAGCGGCTACTCCTACGAGCAGTACTTC
TRBV9	TRBJ1-2	-	TRBD1	CASSGQGISGYTF	TGTGCCAGCAGCGGACAGGGAATCAGTGGCTACACCTTC
TRBV6-4	TRBJ1-5	-	-	CASSEGVDRQPQHF	TGTGCCAGCAGTGAGGGGGTTGACAGGCAGCCCCAGCATTTT
TRBV28	TRBJ1-2	-	-	CASSTRQPNGYTF	TGTGCCAGCAGTACCCGACAACCCAATGGCTACACCTTC
TRBV5-1	TRBJ2-1	-	-	CASSLLVVGDEQFF	TGCGCCAGCAGCTTGTTGGTAGTAGGGGATGAGCAGTTCTTC
TRBV2	TRBJ2-1	-	TRBD2	CASSALADYNEQFF	TGTGCCAGCAGTGCACTAGCGGATTACAATGAGCAGTTCTTC
TRBV29-1	TRBJ2-7	-	-	CSVDGTGYEQYF	TGCAGCGTTGACGGAACAGGCTACGAGCAGTACTTC
TRBV14	TRBJ1-4	-	-	CASSRGQSFNEKLFF	TGTGCCAGCAGCCGCGGACAGTCTTTTAATGAAAAACTGTTTTTT
TRBV9	TRBJ1-5	-	-	CASSGEQGQPQHF	TGTGCCAGCAGCGGGGAACAGGGACAGCCCCAGCATTTT
TRBV5-1	TRBJ1-2	-	-	CASSLADSNYGYTF	TGCGCCAGCAGCTTGGCCGACAGTAACTATGGCTACACCTTC
TRBV4-2	TRBJ1-3	-	-	CASSPNREGNTIYF	TGTGCCAGCAGCCCCAACCGGGAAGGAAACACCATATATTTT
TRBV27	TRBJ1-6	-	-	CASSLSPRKGWSSPLHF	TGTGCCAGCAGTTTATCCCCTCGGAAGGGGTGGAGTTCACCCCTCCACTTT
TRBV27	TRBJ2-2	-	-	CASSFCATDCANTGELFF	TGTGCCAGCAGTTTCTGCGCGACAGATTGTGCGAACACCGGGGAGCTGTTTTTT
TRBV28	TRBJ2-3	-	-	CAANGGPRTDTQYF	TGTGCCGCCAACGGGGGGCCGAGAACAGATACGCAGTATTTT
TRBV25-1	TRBJ2-7	-	TRBD1	CASTGTGAYEQYF	TGTGCCAGCACCGGGACAGGGGCCTACGAGCAGTACTTT
TRBV29-1	TRBJ2-1	-	TRBD1	CSVSGTGVSYNEQFF	TGCAGCGTTTCCGGGACAGGAGTATCCTACAATGAGCAGTTCTTC
TRBV5-1	TRBJ2-7	-	TRBD2	CASSPGGLAGTYEQYF	TGCGCCAGCAGCCCAGGTGGACTAGCGGGAACCTACGAGCAGTACTTC
TRBV28	TRBJ2-1	-	TRBD1	CASRPDRGRNNEQFF	TGTGCCAGCAGACCGGACAGGGGTCGGAACAATGAGCAGTTCTTC
TRBV27	TRBJ1-2	-	-	CASRTGSYGYTF	TGTGCCAGCCGAACAGGGTCCTATGGCTACACCTTC
TRBV4-2	TRBJ2-1	-	TRBD2	CASSPWARGEVEQFF	TGTGCCAGCAGCCCCTGGGCCCGGGGGGAGGTTGAGCAGTTCTTC
TRBV9	TRBJ1-2	many	-	CASSVAAQAYGYTF	TGTGCCAGCAGCGTAGCCGCACAGGCCTATGGCTACACCTTC